Listed below are T cell receptor beta chains from one sample, sequenced in a study of OX40 agonist ivuxolimab in advanced cancers. The method was immunoSEQ multiplex PCR; TCRdb's version includes in-frame clones alone and lacks a portion of them. Among 72,000 or so clones, roughly four fifths were seen once, and the ten largest hold roughly 0.44%. The specimen comprised CD4+ or CD8+ T cells sorted from blood, sampled in a trial of the OX40 agonist ivuxolimab. All receptors derive from an adult with an advanced solid tumor such as melanoma, head and neck, liver or kidney cancer. CDR3s include the opening cysteine and the closing phenylalanine or tryptophan. D genes are given only for firm matches.

CDR3 protein | V gene | D gene
CASSPRLAGAYNEQFF | TRBV5-1 | TRBD2
CASVASSNEQFF | TRBV10-2 | .
CASSLSRSDQPQHF | TRBV7-2 | .
CASSKIGDRGDEQFF | TRBV7-8 | TRBD1
CASSYGGTGWTQPQHF | TRBV6-6 | TRBD1
CASSGSGPSVEQFF | TRBV5-1 | .
CAWGTGDTPLHF | TRBV30 | TRBD1
CASSSGQVGHEQYF | TRBV7-9 | TRBD1
CASSINEKLFF | TRBV19 | .
CASSQGAGGRVETQYF | TRBV14 | TRBD2
CASSRGSNSKYF | TRBV11-1 | .
CASSPYQETQYF | TRBV11-2 | .
CASSSQGYTEAFF | TRBV5-1 | .
CASSLSEGFPYEQYF | TRBV5-1 | .
CASSENNNYGYTF | TRBV6-1 | .
CASSPTLSGYTF | TRBV7-9 | .
CASSLVGTGTYEQYF | TRBV7-2 | .
CASSWRQGEAFF | TRBV7-2 | TRBD1
CASRPGLSNTGELFF | TRBV19 | TRBD2
CASSPGPSYGYTF | TRBV6-5 | .
CASSSGGHLNTEAFF | TRBV28 | TRBD1
CASSSPGQGYGYTF | TRBV5-1 | TRBD1
CASSIRSSDRGLTQHF | TRBV19 | TRBD1
CASSIRQRETQYF | TRBV19 | .
CSVARDSGSYEQYF | TRBV29-1 | TRBD1
CASSDVPGGYTF | TRBV6-4 | .
CATTGTGGPQPQHF | TRBV19 | TRBD1
CASSTPGGVVYGYTF | TRBV19 | .
CASSPPGRLNSGNTIYF | TRBV18 | .
CATSRDRGLAAKNIQYF | TRBV15 | .
CASSSDRGSYNEQFF | TRBV6-5 | TRBD1
CASSLALQGRNEQFF | TRBV7-9 | .
CASSLPRGARLHQPQHF | TRBV28 | .
CASSVQGQNTEAFF | TRBV5-1 | .
CASRLTSYGYTF | TRBV28 | .
CASSPLEETQYF | TRBV18 | .
CASTVVAGGYEQYF | TRBV7-8 | TRBD2
CASSFVDERNYGYTF | TRBV27 | .
CASSSGGLAGGRNRETQYF | TRBV5-1 | TRBD2
CASSVSGWEKLFF | TRBV7-9 | .
CASSIPGAQLNQPQHF | TRBV19 | .
CASSLRGGQTEAFF | TRBV28 | .
CASSQDTGELFF | TRBV4-2 | .
CASSESKTGAGEQYF | TRBV10-2 | TRBD1
CAITPGQEDYGYTF | TRBV10-3 | TRBD1
CASSYRQGMGNTIYF | TRBV7-2 | TRBD1
CASSIPGLGGTDTQYF | TRBV19 | TRBD2
CASSADRENGYTF | TRBV2 | TRBD1
CASSRDSNTEAFF | TRBV2 | TRBD1
CASPLFTPGPSGNTIYF | TRBV4-1 | .